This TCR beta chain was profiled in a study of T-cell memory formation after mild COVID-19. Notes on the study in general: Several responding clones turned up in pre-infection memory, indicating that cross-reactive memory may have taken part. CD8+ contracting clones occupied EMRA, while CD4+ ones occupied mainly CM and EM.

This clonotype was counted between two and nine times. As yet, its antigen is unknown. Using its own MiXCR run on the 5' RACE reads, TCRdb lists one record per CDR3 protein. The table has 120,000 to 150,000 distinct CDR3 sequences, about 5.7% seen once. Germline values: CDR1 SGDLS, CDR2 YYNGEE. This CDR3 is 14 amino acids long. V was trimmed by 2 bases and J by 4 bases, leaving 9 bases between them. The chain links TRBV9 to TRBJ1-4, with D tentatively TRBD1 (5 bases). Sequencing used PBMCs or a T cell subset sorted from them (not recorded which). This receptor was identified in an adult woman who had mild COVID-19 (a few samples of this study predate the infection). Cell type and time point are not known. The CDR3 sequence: CASSVAQGNEKLFF. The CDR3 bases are TGTGCCAGCAGCGTCGCCCAGGGTAATGAAAAACTGTTTTTT.